This T cell receptor beta chain was captured in a study of T cell repertoires in cytomegalovirus infection. This clonotype was counted a few times. Antigen unknown. TCRdb reanalysed the reads using MiXCR and keeps one entry per CDR3 protein. The repertoire holds 750,000 to 950,000 distinct CDR3 sequences, 29% seen once, with over 10% in the top ten. There are 17 residues in the CDR3. The germline gives CDR1 LGHNA, CDR2 YSLEER. The trim removed 2 bases at V and 0 bases at J, leaving 3 bases unmatched. The TCR originated in a human donor in good health (CMV status not recorded). Some clones in this sample may be carry-over from other donors' samples. The V and J genes are TRBV4-3 and TRBJ1-6, with 8 nucleotides matching TRBD1. Specimen: cultured CD8+ T cells from PBMCs, collected from culture after CMV antigen stimulation. Here the CDR3 reads CASSQRQGSSYNSPLHF. The CDR3 DNA is TGCGCCAGCAGCCAACGACAGGGGAGCTCCTATAATTCACCCCTCCACTTT.